The 31 T cell receptor beta chains below were found in one sample sequenced in a study of blood T cell repertoires in COVID-19. The data were produced by immunoSEQ multiplex PCR, yet TCRdb's version contains in-frame clones alone and is incomplete. The sample shows 100,000 to 150,000 clones, around 82% of them seen only once. The sequencing input was peripheral blood. These receptors all stem from a man aged 80 or over with active or convalescent COVID-19.

This clone was recorded once. The rearrangement joins TRBV5-6 to TRBJ2-1; 12 positions match TRBD2. The CDR3 is 15 residues long. Germline CDR1 reads SGHDT; CDR2 reads YYEEEE. The junction had 6 bases not matched to a gene; V was cut back by 7 bases and J by 4 bases. The CDR3 nucleotides are TGTGCCAGCCGGTCTGGACTAGCGGGGTACAATGAGCAGTTCTTC. Its translation: CASRSGLAGYNEQFF.

The genes are TRBV28 and TRBJ2-2, with D perhaps matching TRBD1 (6 bases). Trimming took 5 bases from V and 3 from J, leaving 7 bases between them. Germline assignment: CDR1 MDHEN and CDR2 SYDVKM. The CDR3 is 13 residues long. CDR3 sequence: CASSRTDTGELFF. CDR3 sequence (DNA): TGTGCCAGCAGTCGGACAGACACCGGGGAGCTGTTTTTT.

The sample holds one count of this clone. The genes are TRBV18 and TRBJ1-2; D possibly corresponds to TRBD1 (6 bases). The CDR3 totals 14 residues. The germline V gene has CDR1 KGHSH and CDR2 LQKENI. Trimming removed 4 bases at V and 2 bases at J, with 11 bases between. CDR3 region: CASSQMTGNYGYTF. The CDR3 DNA follows: TGTGCCAGCTCACAAATGACAGGAAACTATGGCTACACCTTC.

V gene TRBV19 combines with J gene TRBJ1-1; 9 bases are a match to TRBD1. Germline CDR1 LNHDA, CDR2 SQIVND (reference sequence). V was pared by 10 bases and J by 2 bases, with 5 bases of the junction left unmatched. The length of the CDR3 is 13 residues. CDR3 loop: CATATGGNTEAFF. The CDR3 DNA reads as TGTGCCACCGCAACAGGGGGCAACACTGAAGCTTTCTTT.

The CDR3 loop reads CASSKGGSRLPSSGNTIYF. Here the CDR3 DNA reads TGTGCCAGCAGCAAAGGAGGCAGCCGACTCCCTAGCTCTGGAAACACCATATATTTT. The rearrangement joins TRBV21-1 to TRBJ1-3. TRBV21-1 is a pseudogene locus. The CDR3 is 19 amino acids.

This clone was counted once. V and J are TRBV14 and TRBJ1-2; 7 nucleotides agree with TRBD1. Germline V gives CDR1 SGHDN, CDR2 FVKESK. Trimming at V came to 4 bases and at J to 6 bases, leaving 14 bases not matched to a gene. This CDR3 comprises 16 residues. This CDR3 reads CASSPRQGRILDGYTF. The CDR3 coding sequence is TGTGCCAGCAGCCCCCGACAGGGCAGAATTCTGGATGGCTACACCTTC.

This CDR3 is CASSWGHSNTEAFF. CDR3 bases: TGTGCCAGCAGTTGGGGACATTCGAACACTGAAGCTTTCTTT. V and J are TRBV6-6 and TRBJ1-1; possibly TRBD1 for D (6 bases). Trimming removed 4 bases at V and 1 base at J, with 10 bases between. In germline, CDR1 is MNHNY, CDR2 SVGAGI (reference sequence). The CDR3 covers 14 residues.

The V and J genes are TRBV5-1 and TRBJ1-6; D perhaps matches TRBD1 (6 bases). The ends were cut back, 0 bases at V and 10 bases at J, with 17 bases in the middle. The CDR3 contains 16 residues. Per the germline V gene, CDR1 is SGHRS and CDR2 is YFSETQ. The CDR3 sequence is CASSLEGGREGSPLHF. The CDR3 coding sequence is TGCGCCAGCAGCTTGGAGGGGGGCAGGGAGGGATCACCCCTCCACTTT.

The V and J genes are TRBV5-6 and TRBJ1-2; 9 bases line up with TRBD1. The trim removed 3 bases at V and 4 bases at J, leaving 7 bases unmatched. Looked up from germline, CDR1 is SGHDT and CDR2 is YYEEEE. This CDR3 is built from 15 residues. DNA for the CDR3: TGTGCCAGCAGCTACTACAGGGGGCAGGGCTATGGCTACACCTTC. Its protein is CASSYYRGQGYGYTF.

CDR3 amino acids: CASSNPGGDTQYF. The CDR3, as DNA: TGTGCCAGCAGCAACCCAGGGGGAGATACGCAGTATTTT. This chain links TRBV7-3 with TRBJ2-3, with TRBD1 matching over 7 bases. J was trimmed by 5 bases and V by 5 bases; bases with no gene match: 4. Per the germline V gene, CDR1 is SGHTA and CDR2 is FQGTGA. The CDR3 totals 13 residues.

The chain links TRBV23-1 to TRBJ1-1; 9 bases align to TRBD1. TRBV23-1 is designated an ORF whose function remains uncertain. The CDR3 totals 18 residues. Trimming took 3 bases from V and 4 from J; bases not matched to a gene: 15. The CDR3 nucleotides are TGCGCCAGCAGTCATCGGGACCCGGGACAGGGTAGGGGCACTGAAGCTTTCTTT. Translated, it gives CASSHRDPGQGRGTEAFF.

The chain carries TRBV12-3 or TRBV12-4 and TRBJ2-5; D remains ambiguous. V gave up 5 bases and J gave up 1 base, with 8 bases separating them. There are 13 residues in the CDR3. CDR3 bases: TGTGCCAGCAGTAACAGAGTCCAAGAGACCCAGTACTTC. It codes for CASSNRVQETQYF.

This rearrangement joins TRBV9 to TRBJ2-2; 9 bases align to TRBD1. V lost 7 bases, J lost 5 bases, and 9 bases stayed unmatched. Germline CDR1 reads SGDLS; CDR2 reads YYNGEE. CDR3 length: 15 residues. The CDR3 spells CASGGDRGDTGELFF. The CDR3 coding sequence is TGTGCCAGCGGAGGAGACAGGGGGGATACCGGGGAGCTGTTTTTT.

This clone was counted between two and nine times. The rearrangement joins TRBV6-2 or TRBV6-3 to TRBJ2-5; 16 positions match TRBD2. The V and J ends lost 5 bases and 2 bases, in that order; junction bases with no gene match: 2. The CDR3 covers 16 residues. Germline CDR1 MNHEY, CDR2 SVGEGT. The CDR3 DNA sequence: TGTGCCAGCAGTCAGGGACTAGCGGGGGGGCAAGAGACCCAGTACTTC. It codes for CASSQGLAGGQETQYF.

This sequence joins TRBV4-2 and TRBJ2-7; a possible D gene is TRBD2 (5 bases). The V end lost 1 base, the J end lost 4 bases, and 14 bases lay between the germline ends. The CDR3 loop spans 15 amino acids. Germline V gene sequence: CDR1 LGHNA, CDR2 YNFKEQ. The CDR3 DNA reads as TGTGCCAGCAGCCAAGGAGGTCTAGCCGGGTACGAGCAGTACTTC. It is translated as CASSQGGLAGYEQYF.

This clone is a singleton in its sample. V gene TRBV11-2 combines with J gene TRBJ2-7; D is unresolved. Trimming removed 5 bases from V and 4 bases from J, with 9 bases in between. From germline, CDR1 is SGHAT and CDR2 FQNNGV. The CDR3 totals 12 residues. CDR3 protein: CASSHLRYEQYF. The CDR3 DNA is TGTGCCAGCAGCCACCTGAGGTACGAGCAGTACTTC.

The chain links TRBV6-2 or TRBV6-3 to TRBJ2-3; the match to TRBD2 covers 10 bases. Trimming cost V 5 bases and J 0 bases; bases outside gene matches: 8. Germline V gene lookup returns CDR1 MNHEY and CDR2 SVGEGT. The CDR3 totals 17 residues. CDR3 in amino acids: CASSISSGGPSTDTQYF. For the CDR3, the DNA is TGTGCCAGCAGTATATCTAGCGGGGGCCCAAGCACAGATACGCAGTATTTT.

This chain joins TRBV9 and TRBJ1-2, with no clear D. CDR1 is SGDLS, CDR2 YYNGEE, per germline. Trimming took 0 bases from V and 7 from J, leaving 10 bases between them. This CDR3 spans 13 amino acids. The CDR3 DNA follows: TGTGCCAGCAGCGTAGGGCAGGACTTTGGCTACACCTTC. This codes for CASSVGQDFGYTF. The entire variable domain, with the rest obtained from reference TRBV9 and TRBJ1-2, is as follows: DSGVTQTPKHLITATGQRVTLRCSPRSGDLSVYWYQQSLDQGLQFLIQYYNGEERAKGNILERFSAQQFPDLHSELNLSSLELGDSALYFCASSVGQDFGYTFGSGTRLTVV.

This clone has a single count. V is TRBV7-2 and J is TRBJ2-7; D is unresolved. V was cut by 6 bases and J by 3 bases, with 6 bases left in between. This CDR3 contains 11 residues. Germline CDR1 is SGHTA and CDR2 is FQGNSA. Here the CDR3 DNA reads TGTGCCAGCAGGCCAGGCTACGAGCAGTACTTC. This translates into CASRPGYEQYF.

The chain combines TRBV19 with TRBJ1-1; 8 bases line up with TRBD1. The CDR3 spans 18 residues. The V gene's germline CDR1 is LNHDA and CDR2 SQIVND (reference sequence). V shed 7 bases and J 6 bases; nucleotides not matched to a gene: 22. CDR3 protein: CASINRGTGGGGVAEAFF. In nucleotides, the CDR3 is TGTGCCAGTATTAATAGGGGAACAGGGGGTGGCGGGGTGGCTGAAGCTTTCTTT. Drawing the rest from reference TRBV19 and TRBJ1-1, the complete variable domain is DGGITQSPKYLFRKEGQNVTLSCEQNLNHDAMYWYRQDPGQGLRLIYYSQIVNDFQKGDIAEGYSVSREKKESFPLTVTSAQKNPTAFYLCASINRGTGGGGVAEAFFGQGTRLTVV.

V is TRBV7-2 and J is TRBJ2-5; 10 nucleotides align to TRBD2. CDR3 size: 16 residues. CDR1 is SGHTA, CDR2 FQGNSA, per germline. The V gene end was trimmed by 4 bases and the J gene end by 5 bases; junction bases not matched to a gene: 10. This CDR3 is CASSSLAGAIRETQYF. The DNA of the CDR3 is TGTGCCAGCAGCTCCCTAGCGGGGGCCATAAGGGAGACCCAGTACTTC.

The CDR3 region is CASSGGQRGEQYF. In DNA form, the CDR3 reads TGTGCCAGCAGCGGAGGACAGAGAGGGGAGCAGTACTTC. The chain combines TRBV9 with TRBJ2-7; D might be TRBD1 (6 bases). Germline assignment: CDR1 SGDLS and CDR2 YYNGEE. Trimming removed 3 bases from V and 7 bases from J, with 14 bases in between. The CDR3 sequence is 13 residues long.

This chain joins TRBV7-2 and TRBJ2-5; 8 bases are a match to TRBD2. Germline CDR1 and CDR2: SGHTA and FQGNSA. CDR3 size: 14 residues. V trimming: 2 bases; J trimming: 4 bases; junction bases outside the gene matches: 3. The CDR3 DNA is TGTGCCAGCAGCTTACACGGGGGGGGAGAGACCCAGTACTTC. Its protein product is CASSLHGGGETQYF.

The chain recombines TRBV18 with TRBJ2-3; D may be TRBD1 (6 bases). This CDR3 contains 13 residues. Germline CDR1 KGHSH, CDR2 LQKENI. V was trimmed by 3 bases and J by 4 bases, leaving 8 bases between them. The CDR3 protein is CASSPAGADTQYF. In nucleotides, the CDR3 is TGTGCCAGCTCACCGGCAGGGGCAGATACGCAGTATTTT. Complete variable domain (other parts from reference TRBV18 and TRBJ2-3): NAGVMQNPRHLVRRRGQEARLRCSPMKGHSHVYWYRQLPEEGLKFMVYLQKENIIDESGMPKERFSAEFPKEGPSILRIQQVVRGDSAAYFCASSPAGADTQYFGPGTRLTVL.

The V gene is TRBV5-8, the J gene TRBJ2-5; TRBD2 is a possible D gene (7 bases). The CDR3 consists of 14 residues. Trimming left V 4 bases short and J 1 base short, with 11 bases between. Germline CDR1 SGHTS, CDR2 YDEGEE. DNA for the CDR3: TGTGCCAGCAGCAGGGGGGGGCCCCAAGAGACCCAGTACTTC. This gives the protein CASSRGGPQETQYF.

The J gene is TRBJ1-6, the V gene TRBV14; D not certain. Germline-derived CDR1 and CDR2 are SGHDN and FVKESK. This CDR3 has 13 residues. V lost 5 bases to trimming and J lost 9 bases, with 11 bases between them. CDR3 amino acids: CASSGWPGSPLHF. CDR3 sequence (DNA): TGTGCCAGCAGCGGCTGGCCGGGTTCACCCCTCCACTTT.

This chain links TRBV27 with TRBJ1-4; D is possibly TRBD1 (5 bases). The CDR3 runs 15 residues. Trimming removed 1 base at V and 2 bases at J, with 8 bases between. Looked up from germline, CDR1 is MNHEY and CDR2 is SMNVEV (reference sequence). Here the CDR3 reads CASSLLAGTNEKLFF. CDR3 sequence (DNA): TGTGCCAGCAGTTTATTAGCAGGGACTAATGAAAAACTGTTTTTT. The full variable domain, with the rest looked up from reference TRBV27 and TRBJ1-4, is EAQVTQNPRYLITVTGKKLTVTCSQNMNHEYMSWYRQDPGLGLRQIYYSMNVEVTDKGDVPEGYKVSRKEKRNFPLILESPSPNQTSLYFCASSLLAGTNEKLFFGSGTQLSVL.

CDR3 in DNA: TGTGCCAGCAGCTTGGGGCCTAATCAGCCCCAGCATTTT. Protein: CASSLGPNQPQHF. The V gene is TRBV5-6, the J gene TRBJ1-5; D gene unclear. The V gene's germline CDR1 is SGHDT and CDR2 YYEEEE. CDR3 size: 13 residues. Trimming removed 0 bases at V and 4 bases at J, with 5 bases between.

The chain combines TRBV3-1 (or the pseudogene TRBV3-2) with TRBJ1-2, with D possibly TRBD1 on 5 matching bases. The CDR3 contains 15 residues. V lost 4 bases and J lost 8, with 20 bases in between. Germline CDR1 reads LGHDT; CDR2 reads YNNKEL (reference sequence). The CDR3 coding sequence is TGTGCCAGCAGCCCCGGGCAGGGCGCGTCTGGGGGCTACACCTTC. Translated, it gives CASSPGQGASGGYTF.

This chain connects TRBV20-1 to TRBJ2-7; D uncertain. Germline lookup yields CDR1 DFQATT and CDR2 SNEGSKA (reference sequence). This CDR3 is 11 amino acids long. The V end lost 1 base, the J end lost 7 bases, and 8 bases lay between the germline ends. CDR3 protein: CSARAGQEQYF. The CDR3, as DNA: TGCAGTGCTAGAGCGGGTCAGGAGCAGTACTTC.

The chain links TRBV4-2 to TRBJ1-1, with 8 nucleotides matching TRBD1. The CDR3 spans 17 residues. The germline V gene encodes CDR1 LGHNA and CDR2 YNFKEQ. J gave up 0 bases and V 3 bases, and 9 bases lay outside the gene matches. The CDR3 sequence is CASSQVSTGGMNTEAFF. The CDR3 DNA reads TGTGCCAGCAGCCAGGTCTCTACAGGGGGGATGAACACTGAAGCTTTCTTT.